The sequence of this T cell receptor (beta chain) was determined in a study of STAT3 mutations in large granular lymphocyte leukemia. In the study overall: Immunosuppressive therapy was given to more than half of T-LGLL patients.

V shed 5 bases and J 11 bases; nucleotides not matched to a gene: 9. The CDR3 is 13 residues long. The germline V gene encodes CDR1 ENHRY and CDR2 SYGVKD. Findings and caveats of the study: Suggested: STAT3 mutation was not the ancestral event for these clonal expansions. TCR clonotype switching after therapy occurred in 6 of 18 patients. In T-cell large granular lymphocyte leukemia, about half of patients showed multiple immunodominant subclonotypes.

Points on this clone: The antigen remains unidentified.

TCRbeta libraries averaged around 40,000 productive templates per sample. This table comes from immunoSEQ multiplex PCR, and its TCRdb copy is limited to in-frame clones, with some not included. The sample records about 42,000 clones, roughly three quarters being singletons. The receptor's source is a human donor with T large granular lymphocyte leukemia. Some clones in this sample may be carry-over from other donors' samples. The sample was PBMCs. The chain has TRBV10-3 and TRBJ1-1; the match to TRBD1 covers 9 bases. Written as DNA, the CDR3 is TGTGCCATCAGTCCCGGACAGGGGTTTGGGGCTTTCTTT. This encodes CAISPGQGFGAFF.